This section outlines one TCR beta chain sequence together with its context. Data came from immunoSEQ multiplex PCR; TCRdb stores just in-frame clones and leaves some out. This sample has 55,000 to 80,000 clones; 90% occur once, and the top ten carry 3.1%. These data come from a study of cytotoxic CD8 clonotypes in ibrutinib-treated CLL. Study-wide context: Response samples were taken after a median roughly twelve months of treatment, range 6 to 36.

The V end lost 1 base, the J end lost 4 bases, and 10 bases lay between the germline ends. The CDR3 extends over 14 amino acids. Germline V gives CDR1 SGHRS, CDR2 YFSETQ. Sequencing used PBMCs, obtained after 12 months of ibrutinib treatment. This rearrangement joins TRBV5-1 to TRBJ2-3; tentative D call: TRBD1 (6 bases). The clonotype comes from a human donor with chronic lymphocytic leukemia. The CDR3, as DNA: TGCGCCAGCAGCTTGACAGGGCCCCCAGATACGCAGTATTTT. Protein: CASSLTGPPDTQYF.